The present TCR beta chain was sequenced within a study of T cells expressing NK-cell markers (TCRdb year 2020). Study-wide context: Three sorted T-cell subsets (CD3+CD56+NKG2C+, CD3+CD56+NKG2C- and CD3+CD56-NKG2C+) from roughly 8 donors had their TCR beta-chain repertoires profiled. Of the eight sequenced donors, seven were found to be HCMV-seropositive and one was found to be HCMV-seronegative. The eight sequenced donors were randomly selected healthy volunteers, three men and five women. The libraries were sequenced on Illumina HiSeq 2000/2500, MiSeq or NextSeq, producing 2 x 150 bp reads. Broad study findings and their caveats: In over 5 donors, the dominant CD3+CD56+NKG2C+ clonotypes were among the top 10 CD8+ clonotypes and accounted for roughly 1.0-7.0% of CD8+ T cells. It remained unclear whether the expanded NKG2C-expressing T cell clones were specific for HCMV antigens. Those dominant clonotypes were again the most abundant among CD3+CD56-NKG2C+ cells in a handful of donors, at about 25-60.1%.

The germline V gene provides CDR1 MGHRA and CDR2 YSYEKL. The cysteine opens and the phenylalanine closes a CDR3 of 16 amino acids. There is no recorded DNA. Sequencing used an Illumina HiSeq 2000. TCR beta cDNA libraries were made by 5'RACE template switching that added a universal primer site and unique molecular identifiers. Priming for cDNA synthesis came from the TCR beta constant segment, and two successive PCR amplification steps followed. As for the authors' bioinformatics: Reads were demultiplexed and grouped by UMI with MIGEC, and clonotypes were assembled and quantified with MiTCR. To remove erroneous sequences, TCR cDNA sequences were retained only when supported by two or more reads. The tcR package was used for downstream repertoire analysis, with clonotypes matched between fractions based on CDR3 nucleotide sequence plus V segment. VDJmatch was used to annotate antigen specificity against VDJdb, with one amino acid substitution in CDR3 allowed. TCRdb reprocessed the public reads and reports one entry per CDR3 protein sequence, without DNA. These V and J calls rely on TCRdb rather than the paper's analysis. The table held for this sample gives 150,000 to 200,000 distinct CDR3 sequences. Roughly 21% of the sample lies in the top ten.

A word on this clonotype: Its antigen is still unknown.

HCMV serostatus was determined by detecting HCMV-specific IgG in serum with a commercial ELISA kit. Peripheral blood mononuclear cells were isolated from blood by Ficoll density gradient centrifugation. This sequence originates from a man aged 18-75 years in good health. Recombination joined TRBV4-1 with TRBJ1-1; the D call of TRBD1 rests on TCRdb alone, since no DNA is present to check it. The sequencing sample was made of blood T cells: a sorted CD56 or NKG2C T cell subset, CD4+ or CD8+ T cells, or bulk PBMC T cells (not recorded which). The CDR3 here reads CASSQSTAPMNTEAFF.